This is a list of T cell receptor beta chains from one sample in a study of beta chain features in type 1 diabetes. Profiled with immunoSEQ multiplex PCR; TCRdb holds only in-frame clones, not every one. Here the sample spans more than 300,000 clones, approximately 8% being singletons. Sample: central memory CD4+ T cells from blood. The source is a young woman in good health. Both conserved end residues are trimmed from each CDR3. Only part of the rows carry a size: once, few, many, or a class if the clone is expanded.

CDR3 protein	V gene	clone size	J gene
SVNRGVVYNEQF	TRBV29-1	few	TRBJ2-1
ASSERSSRETQY	TRBV6-1	few	TRBJ2-5
ASTSAYEQY	TRBV7-9	few	TRBJ2-7
ASTRRDEQY	TRBV5-6	many	TRBJ2-7
ASRALAGYNEQF	TRBV27	.	TRBJ2-1
ASSLGGPGRGTGELF	TRBV2	many	TRBJ2-2
ASSLDGRGVSYEQY	TRBV11-2	.	TRBJ2-7
ASKLGTVLGEQY	TRBV6-1	.	TRBJ2-7
ASSVGGQVNSPLH	TRBV9	.	TRBJ1-6
ASSQDGGRNQPQH	TRBV4-2	many	TRBJ1-5
ASSYGALSYNEQF	TRBV6-6	few	TRBJ2-1
ASSLSGVETQY	TRBV11-2	few	TRBJ2-5
ASSQGSYNEQF	TRBV16	many	TRBJ2-1
ASSEQGFSQETQY	TRBV4-3	few	TRBJ2-5
ASSLGIPGQGAYEQY	TRBV5-1	.	TRBJ2-7
ASSFFSGTGNYEQY	TRBV7-2	many	TRBJ2-7
AIRSGGTSYNEQF	TRBV10-3	few	TRBJ2-1